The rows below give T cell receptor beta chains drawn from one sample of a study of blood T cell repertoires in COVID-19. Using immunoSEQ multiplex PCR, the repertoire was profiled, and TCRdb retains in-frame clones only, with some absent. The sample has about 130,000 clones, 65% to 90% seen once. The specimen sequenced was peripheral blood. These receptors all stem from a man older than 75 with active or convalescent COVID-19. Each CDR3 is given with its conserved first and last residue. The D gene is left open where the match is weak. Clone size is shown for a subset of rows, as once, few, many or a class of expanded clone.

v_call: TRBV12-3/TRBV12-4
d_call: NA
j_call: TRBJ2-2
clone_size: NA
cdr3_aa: CASSLGGTGELFF
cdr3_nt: TGTGCCAGCAGTTTAGGCGGAACCGGGGAGCTGTTTTTT

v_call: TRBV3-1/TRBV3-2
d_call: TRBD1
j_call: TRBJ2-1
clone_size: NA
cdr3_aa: CASSRDRTGTNNEQFF
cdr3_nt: TGTGCCAGCAGCCGGGACCGGACAGGGACCAACAATGAGCAGTTCTTC

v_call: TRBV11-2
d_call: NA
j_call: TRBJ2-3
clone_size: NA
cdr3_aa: CASSLEATTDTQYF
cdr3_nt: TGTGCCAGCAGCTTAGAAGCTACCACAGATACGCAGTATTTT

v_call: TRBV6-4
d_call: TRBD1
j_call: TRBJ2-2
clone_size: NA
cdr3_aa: CASRGTGFTGELFF
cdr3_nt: TGTGCCAGCCGAGGGACAGGGTTCACCGGGGAGCTGTTTTTT

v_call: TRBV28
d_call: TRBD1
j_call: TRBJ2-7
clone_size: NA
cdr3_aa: CASSLGTGDLEQYF
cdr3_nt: TGTGCCAGCAGTTTAGGGACAGGGGATCTCGAGCAGTACTTC

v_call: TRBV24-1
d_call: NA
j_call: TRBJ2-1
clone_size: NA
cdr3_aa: CATGRGAGYNEQFF
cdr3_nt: TGTGCCACCGGTCGGGGGGCAGGGTACAATGAGCAGTTCTTC

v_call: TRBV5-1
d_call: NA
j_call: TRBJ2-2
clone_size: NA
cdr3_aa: CASSLDISNTGELFF
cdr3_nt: TGCGCCAGCAGCTTGGACATTTCGAACACCGGGGAGCTGTTTTTT

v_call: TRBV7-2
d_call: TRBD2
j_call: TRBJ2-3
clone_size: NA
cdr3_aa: CASRPTSGYTDTQYF
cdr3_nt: TGTGCCAGCAGGCCGACTAGCGGATACACAGATACGCAGTATTTT

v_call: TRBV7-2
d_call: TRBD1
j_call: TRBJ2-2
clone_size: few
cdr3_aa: CASSRPGTGGRGGELFF
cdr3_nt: TGTGCCAGCAGCCGTCCCGGGACAGGGGGCCGCGGGGGGGAGCTGTTTTTT

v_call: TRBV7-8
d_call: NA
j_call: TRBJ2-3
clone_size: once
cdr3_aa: CASSPRPNRDSSSTDTQYF
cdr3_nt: TGTGCCAGCAGCCCTCGACCGAACCGTGACTCTTCTAGCACAGATACGCAGTATTTT

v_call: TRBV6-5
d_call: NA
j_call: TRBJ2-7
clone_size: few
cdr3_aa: CASSSHSRQAYEQYF
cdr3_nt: TGTGCCAGCAGTTCACATTCCAGACAGGCTTACGAGCAGTACTTC

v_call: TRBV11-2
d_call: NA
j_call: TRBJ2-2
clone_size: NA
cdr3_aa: CASSLAGGELFF
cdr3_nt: TGTGCCAGCAGCTTAGCGGGCGGGGAGCTGTTTTTT

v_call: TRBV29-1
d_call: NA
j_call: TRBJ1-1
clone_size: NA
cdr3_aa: CSVDPGGWTEAFF
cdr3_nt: TGCAGCGTTGATCCCGGGGGTTGGACTGAAGCTTTCTTT

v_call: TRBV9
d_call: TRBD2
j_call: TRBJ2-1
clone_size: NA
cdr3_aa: CASSVVLAGMNEQFF
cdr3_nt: TGTGCCAGCAGCGTAGTTCTAGCGGGAATGAATGAGCAGTTCTTC

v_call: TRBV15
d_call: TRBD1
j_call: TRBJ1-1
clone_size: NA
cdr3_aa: CATSRGTGTVNTEAFF
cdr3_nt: TGTGCCACCAGCAGAGGTACCGGGACAGTGAACACTGAAGCTTTCTTT

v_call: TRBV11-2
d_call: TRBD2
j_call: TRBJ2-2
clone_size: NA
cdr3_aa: CASSLLAGAVGELFF
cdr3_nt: TGTGCCAGCAGCTTACTAGCGGGAGCGGTCGGGGAGCTGTTTTTT

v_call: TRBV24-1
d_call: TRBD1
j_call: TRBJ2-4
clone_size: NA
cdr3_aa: CATSDPGTGVDIQYF
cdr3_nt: TGTGCCACCAGTGACCCGGGGACAGGGGTGGACATTCAGTACTTC

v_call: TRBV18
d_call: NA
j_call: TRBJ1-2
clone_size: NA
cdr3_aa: CASSPEREGYTF
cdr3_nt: TGTGCCAGCTCACCGGAGCGCGAGGGCTACACCTTC

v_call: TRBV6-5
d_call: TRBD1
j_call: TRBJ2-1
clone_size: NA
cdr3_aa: CASTRQGRHNEQFF
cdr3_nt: TGTGCCAGCACCCGACAGGGGAGACACAATGAGCAGTTCTTC

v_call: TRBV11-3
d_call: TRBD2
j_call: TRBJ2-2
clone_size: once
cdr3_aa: CASSPGVGRKNTGELFF
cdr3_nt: TGTGCCAGCAGCCCCGGGGTCGGGAGGAAGAACACCGGGGAGCTGTTTTTT

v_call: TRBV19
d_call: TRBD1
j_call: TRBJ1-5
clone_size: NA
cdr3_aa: CASSMERPGTGQPQHF
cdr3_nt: TGTGCCAGTAGTATGGAACGCCCGGGGACAGGTCAGCCCCAGCATTTT

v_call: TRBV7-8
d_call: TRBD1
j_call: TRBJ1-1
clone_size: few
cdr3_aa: CASRRTGGTEAFF
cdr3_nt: TGTGCCAGCAGAAGGACAGGGGGAACTGAAGCTTTCTTT

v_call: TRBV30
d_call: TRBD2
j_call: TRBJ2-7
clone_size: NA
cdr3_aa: CAWGKAGGAPSGEQYF
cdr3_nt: TGTGCCTGGGGTAAAGCGGGGGGGGCCCCCTCAGGCGAGCAGTACTTC

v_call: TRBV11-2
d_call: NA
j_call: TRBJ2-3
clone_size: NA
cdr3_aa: CASSSNHLEDTQYF
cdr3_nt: TGTGCCAGCAGCTCAAACCACTTAGAAGATACGCAGTATTTT

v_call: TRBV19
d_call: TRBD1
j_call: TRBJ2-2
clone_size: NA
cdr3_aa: CASKRRDRSTGELFF
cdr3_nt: TGTGCCAGTAAACGCAGGGACAGGAGTACCGGGGAGCTGTTTTTT

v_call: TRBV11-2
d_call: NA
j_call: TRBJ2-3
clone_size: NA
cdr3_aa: CASSSRTGWSTDTQYF
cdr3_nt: TGTGCCAGCAGCTCCCGGACTGGGTGGAGCACAGATACGCAGTATTTT

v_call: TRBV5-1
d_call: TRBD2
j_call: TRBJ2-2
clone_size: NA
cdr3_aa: CASSLAAGGNTGELFF
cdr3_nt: TGCGCCAGCAGCTTGGCGGCGGGAGGGAACACCGGGGAGCTGTTTTTT

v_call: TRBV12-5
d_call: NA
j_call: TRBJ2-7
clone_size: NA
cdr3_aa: CASGRGVGSYEQYF
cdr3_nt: TGTGCTAGCGGTAGGGGCGTGGGATCCTACGAGCAGTACTTC

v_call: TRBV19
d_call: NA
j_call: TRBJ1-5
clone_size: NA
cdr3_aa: CASRTWQDNQPQHF
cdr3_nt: TGTGCCAGTAGGACGTGGCAGGACAATCAGCCCCAGCATTTT

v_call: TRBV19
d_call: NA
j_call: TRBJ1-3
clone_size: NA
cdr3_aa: CASSKTGVSGNTIYF
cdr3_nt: TGTGCCAGTAGTAAAACAGGAGTCTCTGGAAACACCATATATTTT

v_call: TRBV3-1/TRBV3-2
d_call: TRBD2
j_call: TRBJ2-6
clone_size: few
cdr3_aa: CASSQRGGSGANVLTF
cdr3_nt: TGTGCCAGCAGCCAGCGGGGGGGCTCTGGGGCCAACGTCCTGACTTTC

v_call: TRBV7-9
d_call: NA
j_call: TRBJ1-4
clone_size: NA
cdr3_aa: CASSPRQTVEKLFF
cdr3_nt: TGTGCCAGCAGCCCCCGACAGACGGTGGAAAAACTGTTTTTT

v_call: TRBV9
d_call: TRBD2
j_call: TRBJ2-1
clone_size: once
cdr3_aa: CASSVSAGGWDNEQFF
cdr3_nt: TGTGCCAGCAGCGTTTCGGCGGGAGGGTGGGACAATGAGCAGTTCTTC

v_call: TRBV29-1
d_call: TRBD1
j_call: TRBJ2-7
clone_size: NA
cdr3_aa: CSVEYVGQVYEQYF
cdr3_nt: TGCAGCGTTGAATACGTGGGACAGGTCTACGAGCAGTACTTC

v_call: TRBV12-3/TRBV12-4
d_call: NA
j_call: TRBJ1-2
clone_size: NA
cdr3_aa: CASSFRGVRGYTF
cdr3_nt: TGTGCCAGCAGTTTCCGGGGGGTGAGAGGCTACACCTTC

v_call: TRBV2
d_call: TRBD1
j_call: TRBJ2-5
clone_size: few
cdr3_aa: CASSGQGEGETQYF
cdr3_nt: TGTGCCAGCAGTGGACAGGGGGAGGGAGAGACCCAGTACTTC

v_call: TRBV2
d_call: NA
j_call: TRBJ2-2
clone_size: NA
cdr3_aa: CASSGQLRNTGELFF
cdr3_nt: TGTGCCAGCAGTGGACAGCTTCGAAACACCGGGGAGCTGTTTTTT

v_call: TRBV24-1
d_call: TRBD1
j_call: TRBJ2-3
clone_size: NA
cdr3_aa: CATSGGDRLGTDTQYF
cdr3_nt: TGTGCCACCAGTGGGGGGGACAGGCTGGGAACAGATACGCAGTATTTT

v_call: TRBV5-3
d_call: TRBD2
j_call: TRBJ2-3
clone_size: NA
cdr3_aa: CARISSGDFTDTQYF
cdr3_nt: TGTGCCAGAATTTCTAGCGGGGACTTCACAGATACGCAGTATTTT

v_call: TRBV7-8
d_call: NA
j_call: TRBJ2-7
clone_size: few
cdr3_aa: CASSLRTYYEQYF
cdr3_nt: TGTGCCAGCAGCTTACGGACATACTACGAGCAGTACTTC